The present entry profiles one TCR beta chain with its context. What it recognizes is unknown. In the PCR, 60 Vbeta and 13 Jbeta primers were used. Assay: immunoSEQ multiplex PCR; the TCRdb copy retains only in-frame clones and omits some. The sample holds some 100,000 clones, just under 70% seen once. This specimen belongs to a study of cytomegalovirus exposure and HLA in healthy donors. The study, taken as a whole, reports: Rare TCR sequences dominated, though some public TCRs recurred in many donors. Presence/absence results assume similar sequencing depth per donor, which may not hold.

Germline lookup yields CDR1 LNHDA and CDR2 SQIVND (reference sequence). The CDR3 loop spans 16 amino acids. V lost 9 bases, J lost 0 bases, and 9 bases stayed unmatched. V and J are TRBV19 and TRBJ1-5; TRBD1 agrees at 9 bases. The clonotype was recovered from a woman between 50 and 59 years old in good health and CMV-seropositive. Sequenced material: PBMCs. The CDR3 DNA is TGTGCCAGCGAGGACAGGGGAAACCCTAGCAATCAGCCCCAGCATTTT. Its translation is CASEDRGNPSNQPQHF.